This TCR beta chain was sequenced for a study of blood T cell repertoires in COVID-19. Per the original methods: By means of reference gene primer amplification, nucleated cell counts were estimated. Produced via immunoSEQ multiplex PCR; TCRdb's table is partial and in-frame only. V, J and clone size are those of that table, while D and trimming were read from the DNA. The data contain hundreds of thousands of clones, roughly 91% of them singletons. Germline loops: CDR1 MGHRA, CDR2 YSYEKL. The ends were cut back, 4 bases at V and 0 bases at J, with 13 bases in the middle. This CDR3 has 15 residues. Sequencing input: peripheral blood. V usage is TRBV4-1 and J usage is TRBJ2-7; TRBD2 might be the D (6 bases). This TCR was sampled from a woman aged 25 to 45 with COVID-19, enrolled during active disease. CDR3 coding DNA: TGCGCCAGCAGCCTAACCGGGGGAAGCTCCTACGAGCAGTACTTC. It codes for CASSLTGGSSYEQYF.